This TCR beta chain was sequenced during a study of blood T cell repertoires in COVID-19. Study information: Samples taken during acute and convalescent COVID-19 were collected in the United States, Italy and Spain. Sample material is recorded as cDNA or gDNA derived from T cells, B-cell-depleted T cells, or PBMCs.

V gave up 4 bases and J gave up 1 base; unmatched junction bases: 4. The V gene's germline CDR1 is SGHNT and CDR2 YYREEE (reference sequence). The CDR3 has 15 amino acids. Seattle patients were enrolled while actively infected and followed longitudinally. Original processing methods: Amplification from reference gene primers served as the basis for estimated nucleated cell counts. TCRdb keeps only in-frame clones here, not all; method: immunoSEQ multiplex PCR. V and J calls and clone size are as listed in that table; D and trimming were resolved from the DNA. Counted here are over 250,000 clones, 75% to 90% occurring once; the ten biggest clones make up approximately 10%.

The chain employs TRBV5-4 and TRBJ1-1; 10 nucleotides align to TRBD1. The clonotype originates from a woman in her sixties or seventies with COVID-19, enrolled during active disease. The sample was peripheral blood. CDR3 region: CASSPRQGANTEAFF. The CDR3 DNA reads TGTGCCAGCAGCCCTCGACAGGGGGCGAACACTGAAGCTTTCTTT.